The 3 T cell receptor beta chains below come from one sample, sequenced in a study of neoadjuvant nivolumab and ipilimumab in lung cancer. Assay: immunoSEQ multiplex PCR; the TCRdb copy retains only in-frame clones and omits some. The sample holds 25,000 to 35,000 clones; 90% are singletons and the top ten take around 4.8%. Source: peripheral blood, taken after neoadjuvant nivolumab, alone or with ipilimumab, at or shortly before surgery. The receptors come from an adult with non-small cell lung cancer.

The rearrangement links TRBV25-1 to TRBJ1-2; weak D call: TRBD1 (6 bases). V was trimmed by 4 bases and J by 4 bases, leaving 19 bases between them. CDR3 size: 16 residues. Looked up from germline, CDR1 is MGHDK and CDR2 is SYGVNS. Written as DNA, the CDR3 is TGTGCCAGCAGTGGAGGAGGTTCGGGGGCGGGCTATGGCTACACCTTC. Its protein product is CASSGGGSGAGYGYTF.

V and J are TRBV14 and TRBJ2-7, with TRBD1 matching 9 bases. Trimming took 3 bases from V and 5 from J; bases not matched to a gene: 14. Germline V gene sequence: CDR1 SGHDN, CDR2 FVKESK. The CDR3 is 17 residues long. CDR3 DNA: TGTGCCAGCAGCCAGGGGAGACCGGGACAGGGAGGACACGAGCAGTACTTC. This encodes CASSQGRPGQGGHEQYF.

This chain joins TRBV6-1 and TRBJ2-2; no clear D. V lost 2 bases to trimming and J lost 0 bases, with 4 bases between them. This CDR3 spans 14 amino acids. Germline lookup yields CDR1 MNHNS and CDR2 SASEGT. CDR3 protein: CASSEMANTGELFF. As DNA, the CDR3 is TGTGCCAGCAGTGAAATGGCGAACACCGGGGAGCTGTTTTTT.